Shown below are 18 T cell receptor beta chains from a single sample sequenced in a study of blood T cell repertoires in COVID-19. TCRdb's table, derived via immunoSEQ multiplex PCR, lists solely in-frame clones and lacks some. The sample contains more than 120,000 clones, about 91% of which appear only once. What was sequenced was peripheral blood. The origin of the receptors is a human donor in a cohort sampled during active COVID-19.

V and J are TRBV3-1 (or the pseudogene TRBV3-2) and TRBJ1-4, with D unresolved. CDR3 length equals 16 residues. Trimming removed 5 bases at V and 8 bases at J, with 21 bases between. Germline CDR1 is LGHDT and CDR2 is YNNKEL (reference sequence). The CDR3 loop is CASSSRGGRGEEKLFF. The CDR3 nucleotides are TGTGCCAGCAGCTCCCGGGGAGGGCGAGGAGAGGAAAAACTGTTTTTT.

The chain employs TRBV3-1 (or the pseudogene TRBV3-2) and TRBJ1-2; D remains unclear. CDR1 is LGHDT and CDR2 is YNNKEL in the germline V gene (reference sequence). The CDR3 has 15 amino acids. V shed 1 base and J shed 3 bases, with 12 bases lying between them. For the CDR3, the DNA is TGTGCCAGCAGCCAAGGGTTTCGGCAGGACTATGGCTACACCTTC. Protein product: CASSQGFRQDYGYTF.

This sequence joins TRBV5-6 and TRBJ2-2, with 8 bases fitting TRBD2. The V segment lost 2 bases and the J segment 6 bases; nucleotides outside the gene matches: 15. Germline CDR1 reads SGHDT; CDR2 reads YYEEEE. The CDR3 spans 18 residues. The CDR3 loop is CASSFGGGRYGAPGELFF. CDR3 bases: TGTGCCAGCAGCTTCGGCGGGGGGCGATACGGGGCACCCGGGGAGCTGTTTTTT.

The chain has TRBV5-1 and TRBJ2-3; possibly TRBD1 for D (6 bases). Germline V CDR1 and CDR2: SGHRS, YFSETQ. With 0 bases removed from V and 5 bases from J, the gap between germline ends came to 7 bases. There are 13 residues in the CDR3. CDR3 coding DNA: TGCGCCAGCAGCTTGGAAGGGGGAGATACGCAGTATTTT. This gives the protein CASSLEGGDTQYF.

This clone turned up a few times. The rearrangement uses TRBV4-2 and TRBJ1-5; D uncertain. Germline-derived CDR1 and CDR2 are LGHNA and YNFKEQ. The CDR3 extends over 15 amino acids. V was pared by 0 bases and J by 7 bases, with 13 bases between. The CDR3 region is CASSQDRGSGQPQHF. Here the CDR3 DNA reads TGTGCCAGCAGCCAAGATCGAGGGTCGGGGCAGCCCCAGCATTTT.

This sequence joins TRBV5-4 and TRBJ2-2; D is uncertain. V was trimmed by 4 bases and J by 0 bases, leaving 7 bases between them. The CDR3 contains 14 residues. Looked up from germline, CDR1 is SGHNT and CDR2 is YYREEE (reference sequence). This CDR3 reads CASSPTSNTGELFF. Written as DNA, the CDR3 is TGTGCCAGCAGCCCTACTTCGAACACCGGGGAGCTGTTTTTT.

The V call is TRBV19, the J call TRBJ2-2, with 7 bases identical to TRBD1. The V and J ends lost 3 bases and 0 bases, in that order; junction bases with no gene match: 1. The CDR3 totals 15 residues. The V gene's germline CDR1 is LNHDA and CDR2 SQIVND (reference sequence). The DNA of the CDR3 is TGTGCCAGTAGTATTCAGGGGGCGAACACCGGGGAGCTGTTTTTT. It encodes CASSIQGANTGELFF. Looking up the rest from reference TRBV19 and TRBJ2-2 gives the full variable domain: DGGITQSPKYLFRKEGQNVTLSCEQNLNHDAMYWYRQDPGQGLRLIYYSQIVNDFQKGDIAEGYSVSREKKESFPLTVTSAQKNPTAFYLCASSIQGANTGELFFGEGSRLTVL.

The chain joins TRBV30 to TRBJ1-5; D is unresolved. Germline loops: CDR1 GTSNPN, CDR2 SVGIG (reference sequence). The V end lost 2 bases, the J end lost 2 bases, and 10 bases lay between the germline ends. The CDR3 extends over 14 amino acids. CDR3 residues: CAWSIGPRNQPQHF. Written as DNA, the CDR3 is TGTGCCTGGAGTATTGGCCCACGCAATCAGCCCCAGCATTTT.

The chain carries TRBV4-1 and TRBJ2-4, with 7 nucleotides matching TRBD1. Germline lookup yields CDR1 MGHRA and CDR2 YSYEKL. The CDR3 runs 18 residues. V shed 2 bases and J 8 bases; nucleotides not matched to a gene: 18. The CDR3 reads CASSQLGRQKGAGDIQYF. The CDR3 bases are TGCGCCAGCAGCCAATTGGGCCGGCAAAAGGGGGCCGGGGACATTCAGTACTTC.

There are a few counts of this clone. The DNA of the CDR3 is TGTGCCAGCAGCGCGCACTGGGCCCCCACGACGCCCCTCCACTTT. Amino acids: CASSAHWAPTTPLHF. The genes are TRBV9 and TRBJ1-6; D is uncertain. With 3 bases removed from V and 13 bases from J, the gap between germline ends came to 20 bases. Germline values: CDR1 SGDLS, CDR2 YYNGEE. This CDR3 region has 15 residues.

The CDR3 nucleotides read TGTGCCAGCAGTTACAACACAGGGGGACCCTACAATGAGCAGTTCTTC. It codes for CASSYNTGGPYNEQFF. The V call is TRBV6-5, the J call TRBJ2-1; 8 bases match TRBD1. The CDR3 loop spans 16 amino acids. Germline trimming cut 2 bases from V and 2 bases from J; bases unmatched to any gene: 5. Germline CDR1 is MNHEY and CDR2 is SVGAGI.

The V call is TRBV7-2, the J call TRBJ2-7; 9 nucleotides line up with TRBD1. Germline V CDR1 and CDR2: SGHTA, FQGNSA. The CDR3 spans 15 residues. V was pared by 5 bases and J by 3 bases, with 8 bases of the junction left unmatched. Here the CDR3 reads CASSLVGQGSYEQYF. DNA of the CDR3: TGTGCCAGCAGCCTAGTAGGACAGGGGAGCTACGAGCAGTACTTC. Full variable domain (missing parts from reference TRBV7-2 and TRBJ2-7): GAGVSQSPSNKVTEKGKDVELRCDPISGHTALYWYRQSLGQGLEFLIYFQGNSAPDKSGLPSDRFSAERTGGSVSTLTIQRTQQEDSAVYLCASSLVGQGSYEQYFGPGTRLTVT.

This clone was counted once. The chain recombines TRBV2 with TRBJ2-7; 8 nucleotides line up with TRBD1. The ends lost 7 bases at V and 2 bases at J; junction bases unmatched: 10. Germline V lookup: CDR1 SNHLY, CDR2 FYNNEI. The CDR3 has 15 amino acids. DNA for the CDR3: TGTGCCAGCAATGGTCAGGGGGCGAGGCCCTACGAGCAGTACTTC. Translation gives CASNGQGARPYEQYF.

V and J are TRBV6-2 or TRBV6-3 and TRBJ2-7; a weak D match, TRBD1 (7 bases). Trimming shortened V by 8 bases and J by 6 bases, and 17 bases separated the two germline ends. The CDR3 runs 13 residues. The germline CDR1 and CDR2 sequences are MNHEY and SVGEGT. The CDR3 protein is CASRPRQGGEQYF. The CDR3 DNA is TGTGCCAGCCGCCCGAGACAGGGAGGCGAGCAGTACTTC.

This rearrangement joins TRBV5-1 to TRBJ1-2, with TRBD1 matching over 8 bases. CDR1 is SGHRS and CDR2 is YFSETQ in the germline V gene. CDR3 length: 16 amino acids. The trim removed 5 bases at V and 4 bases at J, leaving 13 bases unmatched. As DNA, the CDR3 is TGCGCCAGCAGTTCTGCCGGGACAGGAGGAACCTATGGCTACACCTTC. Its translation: CASSSAGTGGTYGYTF.

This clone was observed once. Here the CDR3 DNA reads TGCGCCAGCAGGCCCGGGACAGGGAGCGAAAAACTGTTTTTT. Its translation is CASRPGTGSEKLFF. The V and J genes are TRBV5-1 and TRBJ1-4; 9 nucleotides agree with TRBD1. V shed 5 bases, J shed 8 bases, and the junction held 7 bases outside the gene matches. CDR3 length: 14 residues. CDR1 and CDR2 (germline): SGHRS, YFSETQ.

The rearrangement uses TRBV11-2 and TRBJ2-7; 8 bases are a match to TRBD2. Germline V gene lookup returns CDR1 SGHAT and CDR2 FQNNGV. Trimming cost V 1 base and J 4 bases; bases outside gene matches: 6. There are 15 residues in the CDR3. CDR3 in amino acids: CASSLAGGAAYEQYF. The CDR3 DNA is TGTGCCAGCAGCTTAGCGGGGGGGGCCGCGTACGAGCAGTACTTC.

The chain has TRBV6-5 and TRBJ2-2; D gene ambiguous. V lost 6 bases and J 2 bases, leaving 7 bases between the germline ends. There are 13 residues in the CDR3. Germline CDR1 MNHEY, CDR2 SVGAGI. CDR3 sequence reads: CASRTFNTGELFF. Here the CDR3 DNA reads TGTGCCAGCAGAACTTTTAACACCGGGGAGCTGTTTTTT.